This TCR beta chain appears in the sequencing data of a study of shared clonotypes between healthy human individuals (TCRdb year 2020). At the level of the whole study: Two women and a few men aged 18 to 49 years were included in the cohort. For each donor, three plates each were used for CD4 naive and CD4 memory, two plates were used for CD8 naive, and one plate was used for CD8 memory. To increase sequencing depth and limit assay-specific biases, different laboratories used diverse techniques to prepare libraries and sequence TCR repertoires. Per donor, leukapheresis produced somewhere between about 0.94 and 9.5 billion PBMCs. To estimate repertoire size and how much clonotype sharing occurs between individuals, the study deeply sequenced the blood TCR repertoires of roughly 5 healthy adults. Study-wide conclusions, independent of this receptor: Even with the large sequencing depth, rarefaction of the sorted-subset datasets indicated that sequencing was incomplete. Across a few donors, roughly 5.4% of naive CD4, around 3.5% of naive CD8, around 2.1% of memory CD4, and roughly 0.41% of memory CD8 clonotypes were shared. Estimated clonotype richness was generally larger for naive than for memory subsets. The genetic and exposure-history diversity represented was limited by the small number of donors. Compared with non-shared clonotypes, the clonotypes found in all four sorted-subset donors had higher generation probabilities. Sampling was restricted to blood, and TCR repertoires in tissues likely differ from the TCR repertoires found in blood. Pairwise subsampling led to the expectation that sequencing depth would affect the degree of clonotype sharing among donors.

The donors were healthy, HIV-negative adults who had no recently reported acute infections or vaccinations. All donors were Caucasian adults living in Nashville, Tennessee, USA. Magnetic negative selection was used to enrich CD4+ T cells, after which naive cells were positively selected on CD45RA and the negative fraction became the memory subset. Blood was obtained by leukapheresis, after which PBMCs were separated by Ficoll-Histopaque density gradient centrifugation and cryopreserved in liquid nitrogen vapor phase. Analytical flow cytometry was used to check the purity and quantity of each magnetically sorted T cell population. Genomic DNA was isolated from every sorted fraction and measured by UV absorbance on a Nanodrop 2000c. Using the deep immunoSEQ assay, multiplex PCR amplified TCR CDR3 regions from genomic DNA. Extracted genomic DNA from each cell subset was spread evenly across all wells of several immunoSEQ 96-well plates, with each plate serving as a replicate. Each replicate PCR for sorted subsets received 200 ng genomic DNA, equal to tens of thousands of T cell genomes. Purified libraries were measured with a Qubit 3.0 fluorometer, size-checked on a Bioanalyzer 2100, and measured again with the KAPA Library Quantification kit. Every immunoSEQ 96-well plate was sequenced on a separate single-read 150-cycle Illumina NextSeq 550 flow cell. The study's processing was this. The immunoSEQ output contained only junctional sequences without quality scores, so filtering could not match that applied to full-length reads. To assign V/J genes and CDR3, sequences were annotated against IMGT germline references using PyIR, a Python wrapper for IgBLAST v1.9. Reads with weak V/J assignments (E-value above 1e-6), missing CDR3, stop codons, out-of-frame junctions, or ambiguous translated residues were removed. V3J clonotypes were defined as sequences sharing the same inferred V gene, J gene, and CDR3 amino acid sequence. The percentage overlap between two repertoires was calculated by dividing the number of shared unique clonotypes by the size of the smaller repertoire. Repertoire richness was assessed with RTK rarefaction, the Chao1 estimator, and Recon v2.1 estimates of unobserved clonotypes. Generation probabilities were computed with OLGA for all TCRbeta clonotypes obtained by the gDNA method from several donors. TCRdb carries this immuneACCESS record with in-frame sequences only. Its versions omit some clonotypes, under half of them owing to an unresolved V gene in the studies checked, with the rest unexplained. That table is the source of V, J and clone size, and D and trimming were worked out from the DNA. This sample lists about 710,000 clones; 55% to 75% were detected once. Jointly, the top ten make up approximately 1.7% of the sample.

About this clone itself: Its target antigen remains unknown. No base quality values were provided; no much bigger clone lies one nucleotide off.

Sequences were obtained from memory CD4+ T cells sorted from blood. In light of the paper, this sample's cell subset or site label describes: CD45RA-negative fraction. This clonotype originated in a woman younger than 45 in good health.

The CDR3 here reads CASSLRAAGENNQPQHF. The nucleotides are TGTGCCAGCAGCTTGAGGGCGGCAGGGGAGAATAATCAGCCCCAGCATTTT. The rearrangement combines TRBV5-5 with TRBJ1-5, with a weak D call of TRBD1 (6 bases match). V loses 1 base of germline sequence and J loses 4 bases, and the interval between the two ends is 18 bases. CDR1 and CDR2, per the germline V gene (reference sequence), are SGHKS and YYEKEE. Taken from cysteine to phenylalanine, the CDR3 has 17 residues. The CDR3 DNA has 51 bases and is translated from base 1.